This T cell receptor (beta chain) appears in the sequencing data of a study of cytomegalovirus exposure and HLA in healthy donors. Findings of the study overall: Generally TCR sequences proved uncommon, though certain public TCRs appeared in numerous donors. Researchers reported in a later analysis that a missense DCLRE1C variant was tied to TCR beta V- and J-gene trimming.

PCR used 60 Vbeta primers and 13 Jbeta primers. Only in-frame clones appear in the TCRdb table, and some are missing; sequencing was by immunoSEQ multiplex PCR. The table has tens of thousands of clones, 63% seen once. CDR1 is LNHDA and CDR2 is SQIVND in the germline V gene (reference sequence). V gave up 3 bases and J gave up 2 bases, with 16 bases separating them. CDR3 length equals 16 residues. This clone turned up a few times. The antigen is not known. V usage is TRBV19 and J usage is TRBJ1-1, with D unclear. This TCR was sampled from a woman between 35 and 50 years old in good health and CMV-seropositive. The source material was PBMCs. CDR3 bases: TGTGCCAGTAGTATCTTGGCTAGAAAAGGTAACACTGAAGCTTTCTTT. Translated, it gives CASSILARKGNTEAFF.